The next 29 T cell receptor beta chains were all read from a single sample in a study of CD8+CD57+ T cells in acquired aplastic anemia. TCR beta VDJ and CDR3 profiling used genomic DNA as template. TCRdb re-called the reads through MiXCR, storing one row per CDR3 protein. In the table there are 150,000 to 200,000 distinct CDR3 sequences, under 70% of which are singletons. The specimen was sorted CD4+, CD8+, or CD8+CD57+ T cells (not recorded which) from PBMCs. Every receptor here comes from a human donor with severe aplastic anemia or a healthy control (not recorded which).

This clonotype has ten or more counts. The chain carries TRBV19 and TRBJ2-7, with TRBD2 matching over 7 bases. CDR1 is LNHDA, CDR2 SQIVND, per germline (reference sequence). There are 12 residues in the CDR3. J was trimmed by 3 bases and V by 6 bases; bases with no gene match: 2. The CDR3 here is CASSGGSYEQYF. The CDR3 DNA follows: TGTGCCAGTAGCGGGGGGAGCTACGAGCAGTACTTC.

This clonotype showed up just a few times. The V gene is TRBV28, the J gene TRBJ2-7, with no clear D. CDR1 MDHEN and CDR2 SYDVKM come from the germline V gene. The V end was cut by 5 bases, the J end by 2 bases, with 1 base between. The CDR3 is made up of 10 amino acids. The CDR3 protein is CASSTYEQYF. The CDR3, as DNA: TGTGCCAGCAGTACCTACGAGCAGTACTTC.

V is TRBV10-3 and J is TRBJ2-2; 12 bases are shared with TRBD1. J lost 4 bases, V lost 8 bases, and 2 bases had no gene match. The V gene's germline CDR1 is ENHRY and CDR2 SYGVKD. This CDR3 comprises 14 residues. CDR3 loop: CAIGGQGATGELFF. As DNA, the CDR3 is TGTGCCATCGGGGGACAGGGGGCCACCGGGGAGCTGTTTTTT.

The V gene is TRBV4-1, the J gene TRBJ1-2; D not resolved. This CDR3 is built from 16 residues. Germline values: CDR1 MGHRA, CDR2 YSYEKL. Trimming removed 0 bases from V and 6 bases from J, with 17 bases in between. The CDR3 reads CASSQDRVGIRDGYTF. CDR3 nucleotide sequence: TGCGCCAGCAGCCAAGATCGGGTTGGGATCCGAGATGGCTACACCTTC.

The chain employs TRBV19 and TRBJ2-1; 7 nucleotides line up with TRBD2. Per germline, CDR1 LNHDA and CDR2 SQIVND (reference sequence). V was pared by 5 bases and J by 8 bases, with 6 bases of the junction left unmatched. This CDR3 has 13 amino acids. The CDR3 bases are TGTGCCAGTAGTCAACTAGCGAGGGATGAGCAGTTCTTC. Its translation: CASSQLARDEQFF.

The genes are TRBV12-3 or TRBV12-4 and TRBJ1-1; tentatively, D is TRBD1 (5 bases). V shed 6 bases and J shed 0 bases, with 11 bases lying between them. The CDR3 extends over 14 amino acids. CDR3 amino acids: CASSKTEMNTEAFF. The CDR3, as DNA: TGTGCCAGCAGCAAGACAGAGATGAACACTGAAGCTTTCTTT.

This clonotype was found a few times. The chain uses TRBV25-1 and TRBJ1-1, with D possibly TRBD1 on 6 matching bases. Between the trimmed V and J ends, which lost 5 bases and 1 base, there was a span of 8 bases. Germline V lookup: CDR1 MGHDK, CDR2 SYGVNS. This CDR3 is 13 amino acids long. This CDR3 is CASSWTANTEAFF. Written as DNA, the CDR3 is TGTGCCAGCAGTTGGACAGCGAACACTGAAGCTTTCTTT.

The chain links TRBV19 to TRBJ1-5; D not certain. The CDR3 sequence is 14 residues long. Germline CDR1 reads LNHDA; CDR2 reads SQIVND (reference sequence). V was shortened by 1 base and J by 4 bases, with 8 bases between the two germline ends. The CDR3 here is CASSIVAGNQPQHF. The CDR3 nucleotides read TGTGCCAGTAGTATAGTCGCCGGTAATCAGCCCCAGCATTTT.

In its sample, this clonotype was seen many times. The CDR3 protein is CATSDNKGTGLGGAQYF. CDR3 sequence (DNA): TGTGCCACCAGTGACAATAAAGGAACAGGGCTAGGTGGGGCCCAGTACTTC. The gene calls are TRBV24-1 and TRBJ2-5, with D perhaps matching TRBD1 (6 bases). The CDR3 extends over 17 amino acids. Trimming stripped 4 bases from V and 9 bases from J, with 26 bases between. The germline V gene encodes CDR1 KGHDR and CDR2 SFDVKD.

The chain is built from TRBV10-3 and TRBJ1-2, with D perhaps matching TRBD1 (5 bases). Per germline, CDR1 ENHRY and CDR2 SYGVKD. The V end was cut by 3 bases, the J end by 5 bases, with 10 bases between. This CDR3 region has 13 residues. In nucleotides, the CDR3 is TGTGCCATCAGTGACTCAGACAGATATGGCTACACCTTC. It specifies CAISDSDRYGYTF.

This clonotype has just a few counts. One junction end does not reproduce the germline sequence, and a read error may be involved. V and J are TRBV6-5 and TRBJ1-1; D unresolved. Looked up from germline, CDR1 is MNHEY and CDR2 is SVGAGI. The CDR3 covers 17 residues. The CDR3: CASSYFPLTSFETGAFF. CDR3 nucleotide sequence: TGTGCCAGCAGTTACTTCCCGTTAACCTCATTCGAGACTGGAGCTTTCTTT.

At least ten counts were recorded for this clonotype. This chain connects TRBV12-3 or TRBV12-4 to TRBJ2-5, with D unclear. This CDR3 comprises 16 residues. Trimming left V 5 bases short and J 3 bases short, with 19 bases between. CDR3: CASSHPGPSSEETQYF. The CDR3 DNA reads TGTGCCAGCAGTCACCCGGGCCCCTCGTCGGAAGAGACCCAGTACTTC.

The DNA of the CDR3 is TGTGCCAGCAGCGGAGTACAACGAGGGGTGTCGTACGAGCAGTACTTC. Its translation: CASSGVQRGVSYEQYF. The chain is built from TRBV7-3 and TRBJ2-7; D is possibly TRBD1 or TRBD2 (5 bases each). Trimming cost V 5 bases and J 4 bases, with 21 bases left between them. CDR1 and CDR2 from the germline V gene are SGHTA and FQGTGA. The CDR3 consists of 16 residues.

The V gene is TRBV5-6, the J gene TRBJ1-1; the match to TRBD1 covers 12 bases. The CDR3 runs to 19 residues. Germline CDR1 reads SGHDT; CDR2 reads YYEEEE. The V segment lost 4 bases and the J segment 4 bases; nucleotides outside the gene matches: 17. The CDR3 nucleotides are TGTGCCAGCAGCCTGGCGCCCGGGACAGGGGGCGCATTGGGCACTGAAGCTTTCTTT. Encoded protein: CASSLAPGTGGALGTEAFF. The full variable domain, completed using reference TRBV5-6 and TRBJ1-1, is DAGVTQSPTHLIKTRGQQVTLRCSPKSGHDTVSWYQQALGQGPQFIFQYYEEEERQRGNFPDRFSGHQFPNYSSELNVNALLLGDSALYLCASSLAPGTGGALGTEAFFGQGTRLTVV.

This rearrangement joins TRBV25-1 to TRBJ2-5; 9 nucleotides align to TRBD1. The V segment lost 5 bases and the J segment 1 base; nucleotides outside the gene matches: 5. The CDR3 length is 15 residues. Germline CDR1 reads MGHDK; CDR2 reads SYGVNS. The CDR3 sequence is CASSLQDRGQETQYF. CDR3 DNA sequence: TGTGCCAGCAGTCTACAGGACAGGGGCCAAGAGACCCAGTACTTC.

This clonotype was seen at least ten times. The V call is TRBV7-9, the J call TRBJ1-1; D possibly corresponds to TRBD1 (5 bases). This CDR3 contains 13 residues. Germline loops: CDR1 SEHNR, CDR2 FQNEAQ (reference sequence). Trimming left V 3 bases short and J 4 bases short, with 9 bases between. CDR3 bases: TGTGCCAGCAGCTTCCCAGGGAGCACTGAAGCTTTCTTT. It translates to CASSFPGSTEAFF.

This clonotype was seen many times. The chain links TRBV19 to TRBJ2-7; TRBD2 agrees at 9 bases. The trim removed 3 bases at V and 1 base at J, leaving 4 bases unmatched. The CDR3 extends over 15 amino acids. CDR1 is LNHDA, CDR2 SQIVND, per germline (reference sequence). The CDR3 loop is CASSISGGESYEQYF. The CDR3 DNA reads as TGTGCCAGTAGTATTAGCGGGGGAGAATCCTACGAGCAGTACTTC.

The rearrangement uses TRBV2 and TRBJ2-7; 9 bases agree with TRBD1. With 1 base clipped from V and 0 bases from J, the junction kept 10 bases outside the gene matches. This CDR3 has 18 amino acids. CDR1 is SNHLY, CDR2 FYNNEI, per germline. The CDR3 reads CASSEGGGTGLASYEQYF. CDR3 nucleotides: TGTGCCAGCAGTGAAGGGGGGGGGACAGGGCTGGCCTCCTACGAGCAGTACTTC.

This clonotype was seen ten or more times. The V call is TRBV6-6, the J call TRBJ2-7; D perhaps matches TRBD1 (5 bases). Germline-derived CDR1 and CDR2 are MNHNY and SVGAGI (reference sequence). CDR3 length equals 14 residues. Trimming cost V 10 bases and J 1 base, with 17 bases left between them. Written as DNA, the CDR3 is TGTGCCACCCTAGGGGCAGGTACTTCCTACGAGCAGTACTTC. It is translated as CATLGAGTSYEQYF.

The count of this clonotype is one. This chain connects TRBV2 to TRBJ2-3; 11 bases are a match to TRBD2. CDR3 size: 15 residues. Losses at the gene ends were 8 bases for V and 4 bases for J; bases not matched to a gene: 8. The germline V gene encodes CDR1 SNHLY and CDR2 FYNNEI. The CDR3 region is CASAPLAGVPDTQYF. The DNA of the CDR3 is TGTGCCAGCGCACCACTAGCGGGAGTCCCAGATACGCAGTATTTT.

This clonotype was observed many times. This sequence joins TRBV13 and TRBJ2-3; D gene ambiguous. The CDR3 has 13 residues. CDR1 is PRHDT and CDR2 is FYEKMQ in the germline V gene (reference sequence). V shed 4 bases and J shed 4 bases, with 9 bases lying between them. The DNA for the CDR3 is TGTGCCAGCAGCTCACCCGGAGCAGATACGCAGTATTTT. It translates to CASSSPGADTQYF.

The J gene is TRBJ2-7, the V gene TRBV19; tentative D call: TRBD2 (7 bases). Germline values: CDR1 LNHDA, CDR2 SQIVND (reference sequence). The CDR3 extends over 14 amino acids. V was clipped by 5 bases and J by 0 bases, with 11 bases between them. DNA of the CDR3: TGTGCCAGTAGTGCACGGGGGGCCTCCTACGAGCAGTACTTC. It codes for CASSARGASYEQYF. Full variable domain (rest looked up from reference TRBV19 and TRBJ2-7): DGGITQSPKYLFRKEGQNVTLSCEQNLNHDAMYWYRQDPGQGLRLIYYSQIVNDFQKGDIAEGYSVSREKKESFPLTVTSAQKNPTAFYLCASSARGASYEQYFGPGTRLTVT.

The chain has TRBV7-8 and TRBJ2-7; 8 nucleotides line up with TRBD1. The CDR3 has 15 residues. Germline V gives CDR1 SGHVS, CDR2 FQNEAQ. V gave up 5 bases and J gave up 2 bases; unmatched junction bases: 8. CDR3 coding DNA: TGTGCCAGCAGCCCGAAGGCAGGGGGCCCCTACGAGCAGTACTTC. It codes for CASSPKAGGPYEQYF. The full variable domain, rest sourced from reference TRBV7-8 and TRBJ2-7, is GAGVSQSPRYKVAKRGQDVALRCDPISGHVSLFWYQQALGQGPEFLTYFQNEAQLDKSGLPSDRFFAERPEGSVSTLKIQRTQQEDSAVYLCASSPKAGGPYEQYFGPGTRLTVT.

In this sample, this clonotype turned up many times. The rearrangement joins TRBV6-1 to TRBJ2-7; D not certain. Trimming stripped 7 bases from V and 3 bases from J, with 7 bases between. The germline V gene has CDR1 MNHNS and CDR2 SASEGT. This CDR3 has 11 residues. The CDR3 reads CASTAFYEQYF. In DNA, the CDR3 is TGTGCCAGCACGGCCTTCTACGAGCAGTACTTC.

The genes are TRBV7-3 and TRBJ2-1, with D possibly matching TRBD2 (7 bases). Germline V gene lookup returns CDR1 SGHTA and CDR2 FQGTGA. V was trimmed by 6 bases and J by 9 bases, leaving 12 bases between them. This CDR3 has 12 amino acids. The CDR3: CASRNAGAEQFF. CDR3 nucleotides: TGTGCCAGCAGAAACGCGGGGGCTGAGCAGTTCTTC. Full variable domain (outside the CDR3, taken from reference TRBV7-3 and TRBJ2-1): GAGVSQTPSNKVTEKGKYVELRCDPISGHTALYWYRQSLGQGPEFLIYFQGTGAADDSGLPNDRFFAVRPEGSVSTLKIQRTERGDSAVYLCASRNAGAEQFFGPGTRLTVL.

The chain recombines TRBV7-2 with TRBJ2-5, with D perhaps assigned TRBD1 or TRBD2 (5 bases each). The CDR3 is made up of 16 amino acids. The germline V gene has CDR1 SGHTA and CDR2 FQGNSA. Trimming took 4 bases from V and 3 from J, leaving 18 bases between them. The CDR3 sequence is CASSSQPGTVKETQYF. The CDR3 region has the DNA TGTGCCAGCAGCTCTCAGCCCGGGACGGTGAAAGAGACCCAGTACTTC. The whole variable domain, filled in from reference TRBV7-2 and TRBJ2-5, reads GAGVSQSPSNKVTEKGKDVELRCDPISGHTALYWYRQSLGQGLEFLIYFQGNSAPDKSGLPSDRFSAERTGGSVSTLTIQRTQQEDSAVYLCASSSQPGTVKETQYFGPGTRLLVL.

The chain employs TRBV11-3 and TRBJ2-7, with D unclear. The V and J ends lost 4 bases and 3 bases respectively, with 7 bases between them. Germline lookup yields CDR1 SGHNT and CDR2 YENEEA. The CDR3 is made up of 12 amino acids. The CDR3 reads CASSSSIYEQYF. CDR3 bases: TGTGCCAGCAGCTCCTCAATCTACGAGCAGTACTTC.

This clonotype was counted between two and nine times. A much larger clone differs by one base, so this may be a read error. This chain joins TRBV6-2 or TRBV6-3 and TRBJ2-5, with D unclear. Between the trimmed V and J ends, which lost 2 bases and 2 bases, there was a span of 9 bases. The CDR3 extends over 14 amino acids. Germline V gives CDR1 MNHEY, CDR2 SVGEGT. As DNA, the CDR3 is TGTGCCAGCAGTTACGATGCAGCTCAAGAGACCCAGTACTTC. Amino acid sequence: CASSYDAAQETQYF.

The chain uses TRBV2 and TRBJ2-1; 8 nucleotides match TRBD1. The CDR3 has 13 amino acids. V lost 7 bases to trimming and J lost 7 bases; unmatched junction nucleotides: 6. In germline, CDR1 is SNHLY, CDR2 FYNNEI. The CDR3 sequence is CASTDRGSNEQFF. The DNA of the CDR3 is TGTGCCAGCACCGACAGGGGTTCAAATGAGCAGTTCTTC.